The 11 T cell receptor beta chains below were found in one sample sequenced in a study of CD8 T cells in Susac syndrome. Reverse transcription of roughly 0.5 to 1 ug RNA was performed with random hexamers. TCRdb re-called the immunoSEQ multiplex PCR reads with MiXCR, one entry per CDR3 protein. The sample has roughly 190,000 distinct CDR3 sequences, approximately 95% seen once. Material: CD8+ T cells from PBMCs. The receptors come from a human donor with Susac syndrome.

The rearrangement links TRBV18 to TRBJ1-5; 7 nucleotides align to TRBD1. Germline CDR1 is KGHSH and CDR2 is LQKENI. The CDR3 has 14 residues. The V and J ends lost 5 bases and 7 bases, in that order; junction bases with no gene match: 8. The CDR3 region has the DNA TGTGCCAGCTCAAAGACAGGGCTTGGACAGCCCCAGCATTTT. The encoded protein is CASSKTGLGQPQHF.

CDR3 in amino acids: CASSFRLSSYNSPLHF. The CDR3 DNA reads TGTGCCAGCAGCTTTAGGTTGAGCTCCTATAATTCACCCCTCCACTTT. The chain links TRBV7-2 to TRBJ1-6, with no clear D. Germline assignment: CDR1 SGHTA and CDR2 FQGNSA. The CDR3 covers 16 residues. Trimming stripped 3 bases from V and 0 bases from J, with 9 bases between.

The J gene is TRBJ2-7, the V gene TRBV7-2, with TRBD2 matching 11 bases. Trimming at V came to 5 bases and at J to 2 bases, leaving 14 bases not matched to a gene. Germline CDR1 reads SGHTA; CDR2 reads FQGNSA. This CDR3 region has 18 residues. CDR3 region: CASSLSHRLAGPAYEQYF. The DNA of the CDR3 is TGTGCCAGCAGCCTGAGCCATCGACTAGCGGGGCCCGCCTACGAGCAGTACTTC.

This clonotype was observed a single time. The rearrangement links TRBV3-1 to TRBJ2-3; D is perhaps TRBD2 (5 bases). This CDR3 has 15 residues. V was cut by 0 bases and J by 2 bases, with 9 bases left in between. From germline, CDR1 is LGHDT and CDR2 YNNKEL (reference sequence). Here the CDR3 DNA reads TGTGCCAGCAGCCAAGAGGGAGCCTACACAGATACGCAGTATTTT. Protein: CASSQEGAYTDTQYF.

CDR3: CASMLTGGTEAFF. As DNA, the CDR3 is TGCGCCAGCATGCTGACAGGGGGGACTGAAGCTTTCTTT. The chain joins TRBV4-1 to TRBJ1-1, with 9 bases fitting TRBD1. The V and J ends lost 7 bases and 5 bases, in that order; junction bases with no gene match: 5. The CDR3 length is 13 residues. Germline V CDR1 and CDR2: MGHRA, YSYEKL.

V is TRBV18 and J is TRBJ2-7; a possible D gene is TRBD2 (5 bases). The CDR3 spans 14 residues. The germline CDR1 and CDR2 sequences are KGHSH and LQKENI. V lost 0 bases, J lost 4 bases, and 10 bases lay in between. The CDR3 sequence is CASSPPSSIYEQYF. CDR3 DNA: TGTGCCAGCTCACCACCGTCTAGCATTTACGAGCAGTACTTC.

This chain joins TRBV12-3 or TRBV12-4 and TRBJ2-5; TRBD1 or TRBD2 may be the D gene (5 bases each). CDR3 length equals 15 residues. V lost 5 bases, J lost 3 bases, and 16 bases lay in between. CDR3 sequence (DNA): TGTGCCAGCAGTCGGGACCACAATGCCAAAGAGACCCAGTACTTC. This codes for CASSRDHNAKETQYF.

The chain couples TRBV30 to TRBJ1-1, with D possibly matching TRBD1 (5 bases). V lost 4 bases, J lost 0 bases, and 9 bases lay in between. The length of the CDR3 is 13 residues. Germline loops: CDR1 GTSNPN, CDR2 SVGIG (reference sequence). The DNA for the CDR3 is TGTGCCTGGACCGACAGCTTGAACACTGAAGCTTTCTTT. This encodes CAWTDSLNTEAFF.

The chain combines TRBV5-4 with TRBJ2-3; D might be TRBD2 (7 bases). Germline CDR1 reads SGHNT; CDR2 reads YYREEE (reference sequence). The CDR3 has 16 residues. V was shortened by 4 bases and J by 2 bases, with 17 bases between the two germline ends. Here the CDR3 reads CASSIPGGATTDTQYF. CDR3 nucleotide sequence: TGTGCCAGCAGCATCCCGGGGGGCGCTACCACAGATACGCAGTATTTT.

The CDR3 DNA reads TGTGCCAGCAGCTCTGGGACGAGCGGAAACACCATATATTTT. The encoded protein is CASSSGTSGNTIYF. V and J are TRBV13 and TRBJ1-3, with D perhaps TRBD1 (5 bases). The V end lost 4 bases, the J end lost 4 bases, and 11 bases lay between the germline ends. This CDR3 has 14 amino acids. Germline V lookup: CDR1 PRHDT, CDR2 FYEKMQ (reference sequence).

CDR3 in DNA: TGTGCCAGCAGCTTAACAATTGCTGAGGAGCTGTTTTTT. This sequence encodes CASSLTIAEELFF. The chain employs TRBV7-3 and TRBJ2-2, with D uncertain. V lost 0 bases and J 10 bases, leaving 9 bases between the germline ends. Germline V lookup: CDR1 SGHTA, CDR2 FQGTGA. The CDR3 is made up of 13 amino acids.